The 17 T cell receptor beta chains below all came from one sample that was sequenced in a study of shared clonotypes between healthy human individuals. Sequencing was performed with immunoSEQ multiplex PCR; in TCRdb, only in-frame clones are kept and a portion is missing. The table includes over a million clones, 78% detected once. Sequences were obtained from memory CD4+ T cells from PBMCs. Subset meaning: CD45RA-negative fraction. The receptors here all came from a man aged 18 to 35 in good health. Some clones in this sample may be carry-over from other donors' samples.

The gene calls are TRBV7-6 and TRBJ2-5; the D is unclear. The germline gives CDR1 SGHVS, CDR2 FNYEAQ. V lost 0 bases and J lost 2, with 4 bases in between. This CDR3 comprises 13 residues. The CDR3: CASSLATQETQYF. CDR3 DNA: TGTGCCAGCAGCTTAGCTACACAAGAGACCCAGTACTTC.

The gene calls are TRBV6-4 and TRBJ2-1; D might be TRBD2 (5 bases). Germline CDR1 reads MRHNA; CDR2 reads SNTAGT. The V gene lost 5 bases and the J gene lost 4 bases, with 12 bases spanning the gap. The CDR3 has 14 amino acids. The CDR3 protein is CASSPGESYNEQFF. The CDR3 DNA reads TGTGCCAGCAGTCCCGGGGAATCTTACAATGAGCAGTTCTTC.

The chain is built from TRBV5-1 and TRBJ1-3; tentative D call: TRBD1 (5 bases). This CDR3 is built from 17 residues. V dropped 0 bases and J dropped 0 bases, with 13 bases sitting between them. The germline V gene has CDR1 SGHRS and CDR2 YFSETQ. DNA of the CDR3: TGCGCCAGCAGCTTGGAAGGGGCAGCGAGCTCTGGAAACACCATATATTTT. It is translated as CASSLEGAASSGNTIYF.

This chain joins TRBV5-8 and TRBJ2-5; D uncertain. CDR1 and CDR2 (germline): SGHTS, YDEGEE. The ends were cut back, 4 bases at V and 4 bases at J, with 11 bases in the middle. The CDR3 is 13 amino acids. CDR3 residues: CASSEGYRETQYF. Written as DNA, the CDR3 is TGTGCCAGCAGCGAAGGGTATAGAGAGACCCAGTACTTC.

The rearrangement links TRBV4-3 to TRBJ1-2, with a possible D match to TRBD1 (6 bases). The CDR3 totals 16 residues. Germline V gene lookup returns CDR1 LGHNA and CDR2 YSLEER. V lost 3 bases and J lost 1, with 15 bases in between. Here the CDR3 DNA reads TGCGCCAGCAGCCAGGGATTGACAGGTTATAACTATGGCTACACCTTC. The encoded protein is CASSQGLTGYNYGYTF.

V gene TRBV5-4 combines with J gene TRBJ1-4, with a tentative D call TRBD1 (5 bases). The germline CDR1 and CDR2 sequences are SGHNT and YYREEE (reference sequence). V was pared by 2 bases and J by 3 bases, with 14 bases between. This CDR3 is 16 amino acids long. CDR3 DNA sequence: TGTGCCAGCAGCTTCAAGTCCGGGGGGGCTAATGAAAAACTGTTTTTT. It is translated as CASSFKSGGANEKLFF.

The chain recombines TRBV19 with TRBJ1-2; D unclear. Trimming cost V 2 bases and J 4 bases, with 8 bases left between them. Germline values: CDR1 LNHDA, CDR2 SQIVND (reference sequence). This CDR3 contains 13 residues. The CDR3 sequence is CASSIKPGYGYTF. DNA for the CDR3: TGTGCCAGTAGTATAAAACCGGGCTATGGCTACACCTTC. The full variable domain, its missing parts supplied by reference TRBV19 and TRBJ1-2, is DGGITQSPKYLFRKEGQNVTLSCEQNLNHDAMYWYRQDPGQGLRLIYYSQIVNDFQKGDIAEGYSVSREKKESFPLTVTSAQKNPTAFYLCASSIKPGYGYTFGSGTRLTVV.

The chain has TRBV18 and TRBJ1-1; 7 bases agree with TRBD1. With 2 bases clipped from V and 8 bases from J, the junction kept 14 bases outside the gene matches. CDR1 and CDR2 (germline): KGHSH, LQKENI. The CDR3 runs 16 residues. CDR3 in amino acids: CASSPGAGGSFWEAFF. The DNA for the CDR3 is TGTGCCAGCTCACCAGGGGCAGGGGGATCCTTCTGGGAAGCTTTCTTT.

V is TRBV11-2 and J is TRBJ2-2, with 8 bases fitting TRBD2. The J segment lost 1 base and the V segment lost 5 bases, leaving 3 bases of the junction unmatched. The V gene's germline CDR1 is SGHAT and CDR2 FQNNGV. The length of the CDR3 is 15 residues. CDR3 coding DNA: TGTGCCAGCAGCCGTACTAGCGGGAACACCGGGGAGCTGTTTTTT. The encoded protein is CASSRTSGNTGELFF.

The V call is TRBV15, the J call TRBJ2-5; 7 bases map to TRBD1. V lost 2 bases to trimming and J lost 2 bases; unmatched junction nucleotides: 5. Per germline, CDR1 LNHNV and CDR2 YYDKDF (reference sequence). The CDR3 is 15 amino acids. CDR3 protein: CATSRPTGVQETQYF. The CDR3 DNA follows: TGTGCCACCAGCAGACCAACAGGGGTACAAGAGACCCAGTACTTC.

Of note for this clone: Additional DNA sequences in this sample encode the identical CDR3. The chain employs TRBV2 and TRBJ2-7; D might be TRBD1 (5 bases). V lost 7 bases and J lost 2, with 12 bases in between. CDR3 size: 13 residues. Germline values: CDR1 SNHLY, CDR2 FYNNEI. The CDR3 here is CASTRGPPYEQYF. Written as DNA, the CDR3 is TGTGCCAGCACTAGGGGTCCCCCCTACGAGCAGTACTTC.

This sequence joins TRBV10-3 and TRBJ1-2; D gene unclear. The germline V and J ends were trimmed by 4 bases and 4 bases, with 13 bases remaining between them. Germline values: CDR1 ENHRY, CDR2 SYGVKD. This CDR3 spans 14 amino acids. Here the CDR3 DNA reads TGTGCCATCAGTGGGACGGAACGCGGCTATGGCTACACCTTC. It specifies CAISGTERGYGYTF.

V is TRBV29-1 and J is TRBJ2-1; no reliable D call. This CDR3 is 14 amino acids long. Germline V gives CDR1 SQVTM, CDR2 ANQGSEA. Trimming cost V 4 bases and J 1 base, with 11 bases left between them. The CDR3 nucleotides read TGCAGCGTTGGAGAGCAGATTTCCTACAATGAGCAGTTCTTC. Its protein product is CSVGEQISYNEQFF.

The chain links TRBV2 to TRBJ2-4, with D possibly matching TRBD1 (7 bases). Germline CDR1 SNHLY, CDR2 FYNNEI. Deletions cut 0 bases from V and 8 bases from J, with 14 bases between. The CDR3 covers 15 residues. The CDR3 nucleotides read TGTGCCAGCAGTGAAGCGCGCACAGGGGAGGACATTCAGTACTTC. It specifies CASSEARTGEDIQYF.

The chain carries TRBV28 and TRBJ1-3; D is unresolved. The germline V and J ends were trimmed by 2 bases and 0 bases, with 17 bases remaining between them. There are 18 residues in the CDR3. Germline V lookup: CDR1 MDHEN, CDR2 SYDVKM. CDR3 DNA sequence: TGTGCCAGCAGTTTAAATCCTCACGGACGGAGCTCTGGAAACACCATATATTTT. Translation gives CASSLNPHGRSSGNTIYF.

Many counts were recorded for this clone. The V call is TRBV27, the J call TRBJ2-7; 10 bases match TRBD2. Trimming took 6 bases from V and 2 from J; bases not matched to a gene: 13. The CDR3 extends over 17 amino acids. CDR1 MNHEY and CDR2 SMNVEV come from the germline V gene (reference sequence). The CDR3 coding sequence is TGTGCCAGCAGGGAAGGGACTAGCGCAATTCTCCCCTACGAGCAGTACTTC. Protein sequence: CASREGTSAILPYEQYF.

The chain carries TRBV29-1 and TRBJ2-5, with 9 nucleotides matching TRBD2. The V and J ends lost 4 bases and 5 bases, in that order; junction bases with no gene match: 8. The CDR3 length is 14 residues. Germline CDR1 and CDR2: SQVTM and ANQGSEA. The CDR3 nucleotides read TGCAGCGTTGCGCTAGCGGGATCTGATGAGACCCAGTACTTC. Translated: CSVALAGSDETQYF.